The rows below give T cell receptor beta chains drawn from one sample of a study of OX40 agonist ivuxolimab in advanced cancers. Measured with immunoSEQ multiplex PCR; TCRdb has only the in-frame clones, and not every one. This sample yields some 64,000 clones, of which about 88% are seen a single time; around 0.65% belongs to the top ten. The sequenced sample was CD4+ or CD8+ T cells sorted from blood, obtained in a trial of the OX40 agonist ivuxolimab. The receptors here all came from an adult with an advanced solid tumor such as melanoma, head and neck, liver or kidney cancer. The CDR3 runs from the conserved cysteine through the conserved F or W. A D gene is named only where the DNA matches it firmly. Clone size, where shown, is once, few, many, or a class for clones that have expanded.

v_call	d_call	j_call	clone_size	cdr3_nt	cdr3_aa
TRBV28	NA	TRBJ1-1	NA	TGTGCCAGCAGTTTACACACAGGGTTCCCCGTCACTGAAGCTTTCTTT	CASSLHTGFPVTEAFF
TRBV5-4	NA	TRBJ1-5	NA	TGTGCCAGCAGCCAGCGAGGGCAGCCCCAGCATTTT	CASSQRGQPQHF
TRBV9	NA	TRBJ2-2	NA	TGTGCCAGCAGTTCTGGGAGCCTCACCGGGGAGCTGTTTTTT	CASSSGSLTGELFF
TRBV5-1	NA	TRBJ1-2	once	TGCGCCAGCAGAAATGCAGGGTCCGTCTATGGCTACACCTTC	CASRNAGSVYGYTF
TRBV5-6	NA	TRBJ2-7	NA	TGTGCCAGCAGCTTGGGGACAGTCCTCTACGAGCAGTACTTC	CASSLGTVLYEQYF
TRBV27	NA	TRBJ2-7	NA	TGTGCCAGCAGTCCCCGCTTAGGGGGCTACGAGCAGTACTTC	CASSPRLGGYEQYF
TRBV6-1	NA	TRBJ2-7	once	TGTGCCAGCAAGGGGGGACCTAGCTACGAGCAGTACTTC	CASKGGPSYEQYF
TRBV28	TRBD1	TRBJ1-2	NA	TGTGCCAGCAGTTTAAAACAGGGGGGCCCCTTCTATGGCTACACCTTC	CASSLKQGGPFYGYTF
TRBV5-1	NA	TRBJ1-6	NA	TGCGCCAGCAGCTTTGACCCAGGGTCAGTTTCACCCCTCCACTTT	CASSFDPGSVSPLHF
TRBV11-2	NA	TRBJ1-5	NA	TGTGCCAGCAGCTTAGTCCAGCATCAGCCCCAGCATTTT	CASSLVQHQPQHF
TRBV6-5	TRBD2	TRBJ2-7	NA	TGTGCCAGCAGTTACGTGGGGACTAGCGGGAGCGGCGAGCAGTACTTC	CASSYVGTSGSGEQYF
TRBV29-1	TRBD1	TRBJ1-5	once	TGCAGCGTCACCGGGACAGGGATGGATCAGCCCCAGCATTTT	CSVTGTGMDQPQHF
TRBV21-1	NA	TRBJ1-2	NA	TGTGCCAGCAGCAAAGATTGGAGGGACTATGGCTACACCTTC	CASSKDWRDYGYTF
TRBV6-5	NA	TRBJ2-5	NA	TGTGCCAGCAGAAAGACAGAAGCCTGGGAGACCCAGTACTTC	CASRKTEAWETQYF
TRBV19	NA	TRBJ2-6	NA	TGTGCCAGTAGCACCGGGACGGGACCCTCTGGGGCCAACGTCCTGACTTTC	CASSTGTGPSGANVLTF
TRBV29-1	NA	TRBJ2-2	NA	TGCAGCGTAGAGAGATTCGCGAACACCGGGGAGCTGTTTTTT	CSVERFANTGELFF